Below are 10 T cell receptor beta chains sequenced from a single sample in a study of T cell changes during pregnancy in multiple sclerosis. Profiled with immunoSEQ multiplex PCR; TCRdb holds only in-frame clones, not every one. The table records 90,000 to 100,000 clones, roughly nine tenths of them present only once. The material was peripheral blood, obtained after pregnancy. Every receptor here comes from a female donor in good health, enrolled as a control in a pregnancy study.

The CDR3 nucleotides are TGTGCCATCAGTGCAGACTCCGGGACTAGGAATGAGCAGTTCTTC. Its translation is CAISADSGTRNEQFF. The gene calls are TRBV10-3 and TRBJ2-1; 8 nucleotides align to TRBD2. The CDR3 totals 15 residues. Germline assignment: CDR1 ENHRY and CDR2 SYGVKD. With 4 bases clipped from V and 7 bases from J, the junction kept 9 bases outside the gene matches.

The rearrangement joins TRBV11-1 to TRBJ2-2, with 8 bases identical to TRBD1. The trim removed 7 bases at V and 4 bases at J, leaving 8 bases unmatched. The CDR3 totals 15 residues. Per the germline V gene, CDR1 is SGHAT and CDR2 is FQDESV (reference sequence). The CDR3: CASTERTGGTGELFF. The CDR3 nucleotides are TGTGCCAGCACCGAAAGAACAGGGGGCACCGGGGAGCTGTTTTTT.

CDR3 DNA sequence: TGTGCCAGCTCTCAGGCCTCCCCGGGGGAATATGGCTACACCTTC. Translating gives CASSQASPGEYGYTF. The J gene is TRBJ1-2, the V gene TRBV6-5; TRBD1 is a possible D gene (5 bases). Germline V CDR1 and CDR2: MNHEY, SVGAGI. The length of the CDR3 is 15 residues. Trimming took 8 bases from V and 5 from J, leaving 21 bases between them.

The V gene is TRBV20-1, the J gene TRBJ2-7; 11 bases fit TRBD2. The CDR3 is made up of 11 amino acids. The germline V gene has CDR1 DFQATT and CDR2 SNEGSKA (reference sequence). The CDR3 nucleotides read TGCAGCGGGACTAGCGGCTACGAGCAGTACTTC. Translated: CSGTSGYEQYF.

The chain links TRBV6-5 to TRBJ1-2; 10 positions match TRBD1. The CDR3 spans 15 residues. The germline V gene has CDR1 MNHEY and CDR2 SVGAGI. V shed 8 bases, J shed 0 bases, and the junction held 6 bases outside the gene matches. The CDR3 spells CASRQGAGANYGYTF. The CDR3 DNA sequence: TGTGCCAGCCGACAGGGGGCCGGTGCTAACTATGGCTACACCTTC.

This chain links TRBV7-2 with TRBJ1-2; 7 nucleotides match TRBD1. The germline gives CDR1 SGHTA, CDR2 FQGNSA. Trimming took 5 bases from V and 2 from J; bases not matched to a gene: 8. The length of the CDR3 is 15 residues. CDR3 sequence: CASSPSGTENYGYTF. In DNA, the CDR3 is TGTGCCAGCAGCCCATCCGGGACAGAGAACTATGGCTACACCTTC. The complete variable domain, with remaining parts taken from reference TRBV7-2 and TRBJ1-2, reads GAGVSQSPSNKVTEKGKDVELRCDPISGHTALYWYRQSLGQGLEFLIYFQGNSAPDKSGLPSDRFSAERTGGSVSTLTIQRTQQEDSAVYLCASSPSGTENYGYTFGSGTRLTVV.

V and J are TRBV28 and TRBJ1-2; D uncertain. The CDR3 runs to 12 residues. Trimming shortened V by 6 bases and J by 8 bases, and 13 bases separated the two germline ends. Germline CDR1 reads MDHEN; CDR2 reads SYDVKM. The CDR3 sequence: CASRPPIEGYTF. The DNA of the CDR3 is TGTGCCAGCAGGCCCCCTATTGAAGGCTACACCTTC.

This clone has only one observation. J is TRBJ2-3 and V is TRBV11-2; no clear D. Per germline, CDR1 SGHAT and CDR2 FQNNGV. The V gene lost 5 bases and the J gene lost 11 bases, with 17 bases spanning the gap. The CDR3 extends over 13 amino acids. CDR3 sequence: CASSPRALPRQYF. DNA of the CDR3: TGTGCCAGCAGCCCACGCGCACTACCCAGGCAGTATTTT.

This chain links TRBV29-1 with TRBJ1-5, with D maybe TRBD1 (5 bases). Germline V gives CDR1 SQVTM, CDR2 ANQGSEA. The CDR3 has 12 amino acids. V gave up 7 bases and J gave up 5 bases, with 12 bases separating them. The CDR3, as DNA: TGCAGCGCCGGCGCCAGGGATCAGCCCCAGCATTTT. This sequence encodes CSAGARDQPQHF. Using reference TRBV29-1 and TRBJ1-5 for the parts outside the CDR3, the full variable domain is SAVISQKPSRDICQRGTSLTIQCQVDSQVTMMFWYRQQPGQSLTLIATANQGSEATYESGFVIDKFPISRPNLTFSTLTVSNMSPEDSSIYLCSAGARDQPQHFGDGTRLSIL.

The J gene is TRBJ2-1, the V gene TRBV28, with D possibly being TRBD2 (6 bases). Germline CDR1 reads MDHEN; CDR2 reads SYDVKM. Trimming removed 1 base at V and 5 bases at J, with 9 bases between. This CDR3 contains 14 residues. This chain's CDR3 is CASSLSLADNEQFF. The CDR3 DNA reads as TGTGCCAGCAGTTTATCATTAGCGGACAATGAGCAGTTCTTC. Looking up the rest from reference TRBV28 and TRBJ2-1 gives the full variable domain: DVKVTQSSRYLVKRTGEKVFLECVQDMDHENMFWYRQDPGLGLRLIYFSYDVKMKEKGDIPEGYSVSREKKERFSLILESASTNQTSMYLCASSLSLADNEQFFGPGTRLTVL.